The clone carrying this T cell receptor (beta chain) was counted at least ten times. The entry originates in a study of CD8 T cells in ankylosing spondylitis. TCRdb itself ran the 5' RACE reads through MiXCR, one entry per CDR3 protein. The sample yields around 130,000 distinct CDR3 sequences, roughly 8.8% seen once. V was trimmed by 1 base and J by 6 bases, leaving 10 bases between them. This CDR3 region has 14 residues. Sequenced: blood, either unsorted or a sorted T cell fraction (not recorded which). J is TRBJ1-5 and V is TRBV12-3 or TRBV12-4; perhaps TRBD1 as D (6 bases). This TCR derives from a male donor with ankylosing spondylitis or in good health (not recorded which). CDR3 DNA: TGTGCCAGCAGTTTAGGCGGGGGCTCTCAGCCCCAGCATTTT. The encoded protein is CASSLGGGSQPQHF.